One and the same sample provided the 9 T cell receptor beta chains below, sequenced in a study of technical replicates of blood from four donors. Data came from immunoSEQ multiplex PCR; TCRdb stores just in-frame clones and leaves some out. The profile shows some 96,000 clones, approximately 94% of them singletons. The sequencing sample was made of T cells isolated from PBMCs. All receptors come from a human donor in good health.

The chain uses TRBV6-6 and TRBJ1-2; 9 positions match TRBD1. The junction had 5 bases not matched to a gene; V was cut back by 7 bases and J by 8 bases. Germline CDR1 is MNHNY and CDR2 is SVGAGI (reference sequence). This CDR3 contains 12 residues. Here the CDR3 reads CASTGQGRGYTF. The CDR3 nucleotides are TGTGCCAGCACGGGACAGGGAAGAGGCTACACCTTC.

The chain joins TRBV12-5 to TRBJ2-3; possibly TRBD1 for D (6 bases). CDR3 length equals 13 residues. Germline V gene lookup returns CDR1 LGHNT and CDR2 FRNRAP. Between the trimmed V and J ends, which lost 2 bases and 6 bases, there was a span of 9 bases. CDR3 sequence reads: CASGLRTGDTQYF. CDR3 DNA: TGTGCTAGTGGTTTGAGAACAGGGGATACGCAGTATTTT.

V gene TRBV7-9 combines with J gene TRBJ2-6, with 7 bases matching TRBD1. CDR1 is SEHNR, CDR2 FQNEAQ, per germline (reference sequence). The CDR3 is made up of 17 amino acids. V shed 5 bases and J 4 bases; nucleotides not matched to a gene: 11. CDR3 nucleotide sequence: TGTGCCAGCAGCACGGGACAGAGGGTAGGAGGGGCCAACGTCCTGACTTTC. Its translation: CASSTGQRVGGANVLTF.

J is TRBJ1-2 and V is TRBV28; 12 positions agree with TRBD1. Germline trimming cut 3 bases from V and 7 bases from J; bases unmatched to any gene: 6. Germline-derived CDR1 and CDR2 are MDHEN and SYDVKM. CDR3 size: 15 residues. The CDR3 DNA follows: TGTGCCAGCAGTTTTCGGGGACAGGGGGCGCGTGGCTACACCTTC. Translating it yields CASSFRGQGARGYTF.

The chain combines TRBV11-2 with TRBJ1-5; D is unresolved. Trimming pared 4 bases from V and 0 bases from J, leaving 4 bases between. The germline V gene encodes CDR1 SGHAT and CDR2 FQNNGV. This CDR3 is 13 amino acids long. CDR3 coding DNA: TGTGCCAGCAGCTCTTATAGCAATCAGCCCCAGCATTTT. It specifies CASSSYSNQPQHF.

J is TRBJ2-5 and V is TRBV19, with 7 bases matching TRBD1. The V and J ends lost 4 bases and 2 bases, in that order; junction bases with no gene match: 4. The germline V gene encodes CDR1 LNHDA and CDR2 SQIVND (reference sequence). This CDR3 is 14 amino acids long. The CDR3 here is CASSTLDRQETQYF. The CDR3 DNA reads TGTGCCAGTAGTACCCTGGACAGGCAAGAGACCCAGTACTTC.

V is TRBV28 and J is TRBJ2-2, with a tentative D call TRBD2 (5 bases). Trimming removed 6 bases from V and 6 bases from J, with 8 bases in between. Germline-derived CDR1 and CDR2 are MDHEN and SYDVKM. This CDR3 comprises 12 residues. CDR3 residues: CASSLSAGELFF. The CDR3 coding sequence is TGTGCCAGCAGCCTTAGCGCCGGGGAGCTGTTTTTT.

The chain links TRBV27 to TRBJ2-6; a possible D gene is TRBD2 (6 bases). The CDR3 is 16 residues long. Deletions cut 4 bases from V and 0 bases from J, with 10 bases between. Germline assignment: CDR1 MNHEY and CDR2 SMNVEV (reference sequence). The CDR3 sequence: CASSSLGGSGANVLTF. The DNA for the CDR3 is TGTGCCAGCAGTTCTTTGGGAGGCTCTGGGGCCAACGTCCTGACTTTC.

J is TRBJ2-1 and V is TRBV14; 8 bases are shared with TRBD1. Trimming removed 7 bases from V and 7 bases from J; junction bases left unmatched: 6. In germline, CDR1 is SGHDN, CDR2 FVKESK. CDR3 size: 13 residues. The CDR3 region is CASTTDRGNEQFF. The CDR3 DNA follows: TGTGCCAGCACCACAGACAGGGGTAATGAGCAGTTCTTC.